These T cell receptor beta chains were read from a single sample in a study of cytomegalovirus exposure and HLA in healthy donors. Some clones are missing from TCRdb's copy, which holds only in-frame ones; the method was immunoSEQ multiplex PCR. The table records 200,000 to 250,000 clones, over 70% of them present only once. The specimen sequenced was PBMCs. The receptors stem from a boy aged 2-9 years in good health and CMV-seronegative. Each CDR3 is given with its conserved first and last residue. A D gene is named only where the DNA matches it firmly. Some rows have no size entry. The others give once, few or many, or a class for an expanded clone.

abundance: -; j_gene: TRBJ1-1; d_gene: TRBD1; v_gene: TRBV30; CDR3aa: CASNRGRDTEAFF; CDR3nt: TGTGCCTCAAACAGGGGGAGGGACACTGAAGCTTTCTTT
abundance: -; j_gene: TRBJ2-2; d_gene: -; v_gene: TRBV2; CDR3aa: CASSVLNTGELFF; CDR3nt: TGTGCCAGCAGTGTTCTTAACACCGGGGAGCTGTTTTTT
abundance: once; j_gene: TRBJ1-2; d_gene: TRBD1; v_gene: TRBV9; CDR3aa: CASSDRQGINYGYTF; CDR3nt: TGTGCCAGCAGCGACCGACAGGGAATTAACTATGGCTACACCTTC
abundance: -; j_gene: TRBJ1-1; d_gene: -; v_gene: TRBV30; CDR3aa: CAWSRGTEAFF; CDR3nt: TGTGCCTGGAGTAGGGGGACTGAAGCTTTCTTT
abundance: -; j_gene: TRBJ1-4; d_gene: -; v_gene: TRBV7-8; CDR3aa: CASSLWGRRTNEKLFF; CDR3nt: TGTGCCAGCAGCTTATGGGGGCGGAGGACTAATGAAAAACTGTTTTTT
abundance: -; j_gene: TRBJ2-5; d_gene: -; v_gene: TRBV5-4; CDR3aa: CASSLSRASLQETQYF; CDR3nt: TGTGCCAGCAGCTTGAGTCGAGCGTCTTTACAAGAGACCCAGTACTTC
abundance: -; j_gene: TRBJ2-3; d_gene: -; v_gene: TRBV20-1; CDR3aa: CSALQDTQYF; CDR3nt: TGCAGTGCTTTGCAGGATACGCAGTATTTT
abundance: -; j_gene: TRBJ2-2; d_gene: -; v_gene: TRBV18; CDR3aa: CASSPTANTGELFF; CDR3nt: TGTGCCAGCTCACCGACAGCGAACACCGGGGAGCTGTTTTTT
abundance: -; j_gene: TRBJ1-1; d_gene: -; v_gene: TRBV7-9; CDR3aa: CASSYEDRSGQAFF; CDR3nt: TGTGCCAGCAGCTATGAAGACAGATCTGGTCAAGCTTTCTTT
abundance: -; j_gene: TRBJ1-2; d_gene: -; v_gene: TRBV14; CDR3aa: CASSPRPSGGYTF; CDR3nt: TGTGCCAGCAGCCCTCGGCCTTCAGGGGGCTACACCTTC
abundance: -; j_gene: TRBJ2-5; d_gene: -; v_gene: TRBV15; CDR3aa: CATSRATSRETQYF; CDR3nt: TGTGCCACCAGCAGGGCAACTAGCCGAGAGACCCAGTACTTC
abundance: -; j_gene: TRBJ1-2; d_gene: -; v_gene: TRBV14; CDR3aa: CASSPHRASLYLYTF; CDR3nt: TGTGCCAGCAGCCCCCACAGGGCCTCCTTATATCTCTACACCTTC
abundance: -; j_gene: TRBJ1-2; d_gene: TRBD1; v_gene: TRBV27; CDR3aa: CASSYTVYTGQGNYGYTF; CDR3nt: TGTGCCAGCAGCTATACAGTCTATACGGGACAGGGCAACTATGGCTACACCTTC
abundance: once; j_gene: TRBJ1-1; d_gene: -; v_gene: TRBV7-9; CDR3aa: CASSLVTEREAFF; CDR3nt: TGTGCCAGCAGCTTAGTGACAGAACGTGAAGCTTTCTTT
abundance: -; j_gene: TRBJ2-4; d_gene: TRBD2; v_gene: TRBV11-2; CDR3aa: CASSPRRLADRAKNIQYF; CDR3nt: TGTGCCAGCAGCCCCCGACGACTAGCGGACCGAGCCAAAAACATTCAGTACTTC
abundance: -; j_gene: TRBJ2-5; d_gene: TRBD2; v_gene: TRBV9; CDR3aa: CASSPGAGGAETQYF; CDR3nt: TGTGCCAGCAGCCCCGGGGCGGGGGGGGCTGAGACCCAGTACTTC
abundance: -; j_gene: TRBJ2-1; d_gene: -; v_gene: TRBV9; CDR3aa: CASSMVGSDEQFF; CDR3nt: TGTGCCAGCAGCATGGTGGGGAGCGATGAGCAGTTCTTC
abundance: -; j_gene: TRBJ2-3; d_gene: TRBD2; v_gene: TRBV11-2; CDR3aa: CASSLNLAGGFSTDTQYF; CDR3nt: TGTGCCAGCAGCTTAAACCTAGCGGGAGGATTTAGCACAGATACGCAGTATTTT
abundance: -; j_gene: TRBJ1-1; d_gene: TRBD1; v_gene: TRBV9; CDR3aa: CASSIQGAENTEAFF; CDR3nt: TGTGCCAGCAGCATACAGGGGGCCGAGAACACTGAAGCTTTCTTT
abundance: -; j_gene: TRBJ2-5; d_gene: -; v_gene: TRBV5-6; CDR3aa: CASSLALRAQETQYF; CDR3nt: TGTGCCAGCAGCTTGGCCCTCAGGGCCCAAGAGACCCAGTACTTC
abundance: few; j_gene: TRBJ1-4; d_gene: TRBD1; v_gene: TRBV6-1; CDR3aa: CASRTGDANEKLFF; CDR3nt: TGTGCCAGCAGGACAGGGGACGCTAATGAAAAACTGTTTTTT
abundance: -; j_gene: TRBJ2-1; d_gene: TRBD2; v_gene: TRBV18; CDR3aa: CASSPLGGSSYNEQFF; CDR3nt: TGTGCCAGCTCACCACTTGGCGGGAGCTCCTACAATGAGCAGTTCTTC
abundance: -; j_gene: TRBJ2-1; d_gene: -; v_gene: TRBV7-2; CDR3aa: CASSFAGTWQFF; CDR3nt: TGTGCCAGCAGCTTTGCCGGGACATGGCAATTCTTC
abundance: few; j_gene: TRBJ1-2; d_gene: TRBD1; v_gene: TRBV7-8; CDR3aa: CASSLSTGGRGYTF; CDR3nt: TGTGCCAGCAGCTTATCGACAGGGGGGCGAGGCTACACCTTC
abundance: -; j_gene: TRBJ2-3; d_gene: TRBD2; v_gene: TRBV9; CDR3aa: CASSPGGAGEDTQYF; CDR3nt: TGTGCCAGCAGCCCCGGCGGGGCGGGAGAGGATACGCAGTATTTT
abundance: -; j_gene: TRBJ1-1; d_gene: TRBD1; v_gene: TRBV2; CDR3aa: CASSPQGAGTEAFF; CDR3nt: TGTGCCAGCAGTCCTCAGGGGGCGGGCACTGAAGCTTTCTTT
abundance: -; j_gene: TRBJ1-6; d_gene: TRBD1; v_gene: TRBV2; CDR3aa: CASIIGQDAGNLSPLHF; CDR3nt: TGTGCCAGCATTATCGGACAGGACGCCGGGAACCTATCACCCCTCCACTTT
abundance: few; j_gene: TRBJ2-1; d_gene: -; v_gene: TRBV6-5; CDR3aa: CASSYLTSRGINEQFF; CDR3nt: TGTGCCAGCAGTTACTTGACTAGTAGGGGTATCAATGAGCAGTTCTTC
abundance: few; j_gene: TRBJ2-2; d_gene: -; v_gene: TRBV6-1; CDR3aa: CASSEGTVAGELFF; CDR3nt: TGTGCCAGCAGTGAAGGGACAGTTGCCGGGGAGCTGTTTTTT